The T cell receptor beta chain described here comes from a study of blood T cell repertoires in COVID-19. The overall study: Sample material is recorded as cDNA or gDNA derived from T cells, B-cell-depleted T cells, or PBMCs.

This clone was picked up one time. Per the original data handling: Quantification of nucleated cells was approximated via reference gene primer amplification. Generated by immunoSEQ multiplex PCR, the TCRdb table keeps only in-frame clones and is missing some. V and J calls plus clone size are reproduced from that table; the DNA served to infer D and trimming. The profile covers approximately 75,000 clones, with approximately 82% appearing a single time and about 9.8% taken by the ten largest. This CDR3 has 15 residues. With 3 bases clipped from V and 1 base from J, the junction kept 3 bases outside the gene matches. CDR1 is KGHDR and CDR2 is SFDVKD in the germline V gene.

Sample: peripheral blood. The sequence derives from a woman older than 75 with acute or convalescent COVID-19. The J gene is TRBJ2-3, the V gene TRBV24-1; 7 positions match TRBD1. The CDR3 is CATSDRQGGTDTQYF. The DNA of the CDR3 is TGTGCCACCAGTGATCGACAGGGTGGCACAGATACGCAGTATTTT.